A selection of T cell receptor beta chains follows, all from one sample in a study of regulatory T cells in long-lasting Graves disease. TCRdb recomputed calls from the multiplex PCR reads with MiXCR, one row per CDR3 protein. The data hold about 620,000 distinct CDR3 sequences, with roughly 15% observed a single time. These data also featured in a second study, about T cells in Graves' hyperthyroidism and ophthalmopathy.

The sample consisted of peripheral blood mononuclear cells (PBMCs), taken at new diagnosis, from a patient treated with antithyroid drugs. These receptors originate from a woman under 40 with Graves disease. Both conserved end residues are part of each CDR3. Each record gives: clone size, D gene, J gene, CDR3 length, V gene, CDR3 protein, CDR3 DNA. The D gene is left open where the match is weak. Only some rows state a clone size, as once, few, many or a class for expanded clones.

clone size: few
D gene: -
J gene: TRBJ1-4
CDR3 length: 13
V gene: TRBV20-1
CDR3 protein: CSARSPPGEKLFF
CDR3 DNA: TGCAGTGCTAGGTCCCCCCCCGGGGAAAAACTGTTTTTT

clone size: few
D gene: TRBD1
J gene: TRBJ2-3
CDR3 length: 14
V gene: TRBV28
CDR3 protein: CASSPDRVPDTQYF
CDR3 DNA: TGTGCCAGCAGTCCAGACAGGGTTCCAGATACGCAGTATTTT

clone size: -
D gene: -
J gene: TRBJ2-7
CDR3 length: 15
V gene: TRBV19
CDR3 protein: CASSIDLPGKLEQYF
CDR3 DNA: TGTGCCAGTAGTATAGATCTGCCAGGGAAGCTCGAGCAGTACTTC

clone size: -
D gene: -
J gene: TRBJ2-7
CDR3 length: 13
V gene: TRBV4-1
CDR3 protein: CASSSQEGHEQYF
CDR3 DNA: TGCGCCAGCAGCTCCCAGGAGGGTCACGAGCAGTACTTC

clone size: many
D gene: -
J gene: TRBJ2-7
CDR3 length: 14
V gene: TRBV28
CDR3 protein: CASSLATGLYEQYF
CDR3 DNA: TGTGCCAGCAGTCTGGCCACGGGACTCTACGAGCAGTACTTC

clone size: many
D gene: -
J gene: TRBJ1-2
CDR3 length: 12
V gene: TRBV20-1
CDR3 protein: CSARVLNYGYTF
CDR3 DNA: TGCAGTGCTAGAGTCCTGAACTATGGCTACACCTTC

clone size: many
D gene: -
J gene: TRBJ2-1
CDR3 length: 12
V gene: TRBV12-3/TRBV12-4
CDR3 protein: CASSLLESEQFF
CDR3 DNA: TGCGCCAGCAGCTTGTTAGAGTCTGAGCAGTTCTTC

clone size: few
D gene: TRBD2
J gene: TRBJ2-1
CDR3 length: 15
V gene: TRBV30
CDR3 protein: CAWSGLPGGPGEQFF
CDR3 DNA: TGTGCCTGGAGTGGCCTCCCGGGAGGGCCCGGTGAGCAGTTCTTC

clone size: -
D gene: -
J gene: TRBJ2-2
CDR3 length: 15
V gene: TRBV6-1
CDR3 protein: CASIPRVRGDGELFF
CDR3 DNA: TGTGCCAGCATCCCCCGCGTTCGAGGGGACGGGGAGCTGTTTTTT

clone size: many
D gene: TRBD1
J gene: TRBJ1-1
CDR3 length: 14
V gene: TRBV30
CDR3 protein: CAWTRLTGGTEAFF
CDR3 DNA: TGTGCCTGGACAAGACTTACAGGGGGCACTGAAGCTTTCTTT

clone size: -
D gene: TRBD1
J gene: TRBJ2-5
CDR3 length: 15
V gene: TRBV28
CDR3 protein: CASSRGGAGQETQYF
CDR3 DNA: TGTGCCAGCAGTCGAGGGGGCGCGGGCCAAGAGACCCAGTACTTC

clone size: -
D gene: -
J gene: TRBJ1-3
CDR3 length: 15
V gene: TRBV11-2
CDR3 protein: CASSFGPGSGNTIYF
CDR3 DNA: TGTGCCAGCAGCTTTGGTCCGGGGTCTGGAAACACCATATATTTT

clone size: few
D gene: TRBD2
J gene: TRBJ2-1
CDR3 length: 18
V gene: TRBV30
CDR3 protein: CAWSPGLAGGLRGTEQFF
CDR3 DNA: TGTGCCTGGAGCCCCGGACTAGCGGGGGGTTTAAGGGGTACTGAGCAGTTCTTC

clone size: few
D gene: -
J gene: TRBJ2-5
CDR3 length: 14
V gene: TRBV27
CDR3 protein: CASSLLRPGETQYF
CDR3 DNA: TGTGCCAGCAGTTTACTTAGACCGGGCGAGACCCAGTACTTC

clone size: many
D gene: TRBD1
J gene: TRBJ1-1
CDR3 length: 15
V gene: TRBV19
CDR3 protein: CASRGDRLVSTEAFF
CDR3 DNA: TGTGCCAGTAGAGGGGACAGGCTGGTAAGCACTGAAGCTTTCTTT

clone size: -
D gene: TRBD1
J gene: TRBJ2-2
CDR3 length: 16
V gene: TRBV5-1
CDR3 protein: CASSLVPTGGEGELFF
CDR3 DNA: TGCGCCAGCAGCTTGGTCCCCACAGGGGGCGAAGGGGAGCTGTTTTTT

clone size: -
D gene: TRBD2
J gene: TRBJ2-1
CDR3 length: 17
V gene: TRBV20-1
CDR3 protein: CSARGLAGGASYNEQFF
CDR3 DNA: TGCAGTGCTAGAGGGCTAGCGGGAGGGGCCTCCTACAATGAGCAGTTCTTC

clone size: many
D gene: TRBD2
J gene: TRBJ2-1
CDR3 length: 15
V gene: TRBV28
CDR3 protein: CASRILAGGYNEQFF
CDR3 DNA: TGTGCCAGCAGAATCCTAGCGGGAGGTTACAATGAGCAGTTCTTC

clone size: many
D gene: TRBD1
J gene: TRBJ2-3
CDR3 length: 21
V gene: TRBV28
CDR3 protein: CASSYGQGRWGVRMGTDTQYF
CDR3 DNA: TGTGCCAGCAGTTATGGACAGGGCCGATGGGGGGTACGGATGGGCACAGATACGCAGTATTTT

clone size: many
D gene: -
J gene: TRBJ2-1
CDR3 length: 12
V gene: TRBV5-1
CDR3 protein: CASSLFGGEQFF
CDR3 DNA: TGCGCCAGCAGCTTGTTCGGGGGTGAGCAGTTCTTC

clone size: few
D gene: -
J gene: TRBJ1-2
CDR3 length: 15
V gene: TRBV19
CDR3 protein: CASSKPGSRLDGYTF
CDR3 DNA: TGTGCCAGTAGTAAGCCCGGGTCCCGGCTAGATGGCTACACCTTC

clone size: -
D gene: -
J gene: TRBJ1-5
CDR3 length: 12
V gene: TRBV14
CDR3 protein: CASSQLSQPQHF
CDR3 DNA: TGTGCCAGCAGCCAATTAAGTCAGCCCCAGCATTTT

clone size: few
D gene: -
J gene: TRBJ1-2
CDR3 length: 13
V gene: TRBV19
CDR3 protein: CVTQDRQNMGYTF
CDR3 DNA: TGTGTCACCCAGGACAGACAAAACATGGGCTACACCTTC

clone size: many
D gene: TRBD2
J gene: TRBJ2-7
CDR3 length: 14
V gene: TRBV29-1
CDR3 protein: CSVPGLASPYEQYF
CDR3 DNA: TGCAGCGTACCTGGACTAGCGTCCCCCTACGAGCAGTACTTC

clone size: many
D gene: -
J gene: TRBJ2-7
CDR3 length: 12
V gene: TRBV20-1
CDR3 protein: CSATGNSYEQYF
CDR3 DNA: TGCAGTGCCACAGGGAATTCCTACGAGCAGTACTTC

clone size: many
D gene: TRBD1
J gene: TRBJ1-3
CDR3 length: 15
V gene: TRBV28
CDR3 protein: CASKGTANSGNTIYF
CDR3 DNA: TGTGCCAGCAAAGGGACAGCGAACTCTGGAAACACCATATATTTT

clone size: few
D gene: -
J gene: TRBJ2-3
CDR3 length: 17
V gene: TRBV7-2
CDR3 protein: CASSVGVLRDGADTQYF
CDR3 DNA: TGTGCCAGCAGCGTAGGAGTCCTCAGGGATGGGGCAGATACGCAGTATTTT

clone size: many
D gene: -
J gene: TRBJ1-6
CDR3 length: 17
V gene: TRBV28
CDR3 protein: CASSFRPQGKYNSPLHF
CDR3 DNA: TGTGCCAGCAGTTTCCGACCCCAGGGGAAGTATAATTCACCCCTCCACTTT

clone size: -
D gene: -
J gene: TRBJ1-5
CDR3 length: 12
V gene: TRBV29-1
CDR3 protein: CSVGSAREPQHF
CDR3 DNA: TGCAGCGTTGGGTCAGCGAGAGAGCCCCAGCATTTT

clone size: many
D gene: TRBD1
J gene: TRBJ1-2
CDR3 length: 20
V gene: TRBV27
CDR3 protein: CASKSEAPGQHVSLNYGYTF
CDR3 DNA: TGTGCCAGCAAATCCGAAGCACCGGGACAGCACGTATCATTAAACTATGGCTACACCTTC

clone size: many
D gene: -
J gene: TRBJ2-5
CDR3 length: 14
V gene: TRBV11-2
CDR3 protein: CASSLDLGEQTQYF
CDR3 DNA: TGTGCCAGCAGCTTAGATCTGGGGGAACAGACCCAGTACTTC

clone size: many
D gene: -
J gene: TRBJ2-5
CDR3 length: 15
V gene: TRBV2
CDR3 protein: CASRDRRGPTETQYF
CDR3 DNA: TGTGCCAGCAGGGACCGGAGGGGTCCCACGGAGACCCAGTACTTC

clone size: many
D gene: TRBD2
J gene: TRBJ2-6
CDR3 length: 16
V gene: TRBV12-3/TRBV12-4
CDR3 protein: CASSGRKWVGANVLTF
CDR3 DNA: TGTGCCAGCAGCGGGAGGAAATGGGTTGGGGCCAACGTCCTGACTTTC

clone size: many
D gene: TRBD1
J gene: TRBJ1-2
CDR3 length: 13
V gene: TRBV28
CDR3 protein: CASSLSGGVGYTF
CDR3 DNA: TGTGCCAGCAGTTTATCAGGGGGCGTTGGCTACACCTTC

clone size: many
D gene: TRBD2
J gene: TRBJ2-1
CDR3 length: 16
V gene: TRBV7-2
CDR3 protein: CASSFAKAGGRGEQFF
CDR3 DNA: TGTGCCAGCAGCTTCGCGAAGGCGGGAGGAAGAGGGGAGCAGTTCTTC

clone size: -
D gene: TRBD2
J gene: TRBJ2-3
CDR3 length: 13
V gene: TRBV7-3
CDR3 protein: CASSLAGEGTQYF
CDR3 DNA: TGTGCCAGCAGCTTAGCGGGAGAAGGGACGCAGTATTTT

clone size: -
D gene: TRBD2
J gene: TRBJ2-3
CDR3 length: 14
V gene: TRBV19
CDR3 protein: CASSVGLAGDTQYF
CDR3 DNA: TGTGCCAGTAGTGTCGGACTAGCAGGAGATACGCAGTATTTT

clone size: many
D gene: TRBD1
J gene: TRBJ1-1
CDR3 length: 14
V gene: TRBV19
CDR3 protein: CATRAGTANTEAFF
CDR3 DNA: TGTGCCACCAGAGCCGGGACAGCTAACACTGAAGCTTTCTTT

clone size: few
D gene: -
J gene: TRBJ1-1
CDR3 length: 14
V gene: TRBV5-1
CDR3 protein: CASSQVQGSPEAFF
CDR3 DNA: TGCGCCAGCAGCCAGGTGCAGGGGTCCCCTGAAGCTTTCTTT

clone size: -
D gene: -
J gene: TRBJ2-7
CDR3 length: 15
V gene: TRBV30
CDR3 protein: CAWSGVADSSYEQYF
CDR3 DNA: TGTGCCTGGAGTGGGGTAGCGGACAGCTCCTACGAGCAGTACTTC

clone size: many
D gene: -
J gene: TRBJ2-7
CDR3 length: 14
V gene: TRBV28
CDR3 protein: CASSLLTLVSEQYF
CDR3 DNA: TGTGCCAGCAGTTTATTAACCCTAGTGAGCGAGCAGTACTTC

clone size: -
D gene: -
J gene: TRBJ1-3
CDR3 length: 14
V gene: TRBV6-2/TRBV6-3
CDR3 protein: CASKNGFSGNTIYF
CDR3 DNA: TGTGCCAGCAAGAATGGTTTCTCTGGAAACACCATATATTTT

clone size: few
D gene: -
J gene: TRBJ1-1
CDR3 length: 15
V gene: TRBV5-1
CDR3 protein: CASSYSPSNAGEAFF
CDR3 DNA: TGCGCCAGCAGCTACTCCCCTAGTAACGCAGGGGAAGCTTTCTTT

clone size: few
D gene: TRBD2
J gene: TRBJ2-7
CDR3 length: 16
V gene: TRBV19
CDR3 protein: CASSIALSGTAFEQYF
CDR3 DNA: TGTGCCAGTAGTATTGCCCTTAGCGGGACGGCTTTCGAGCAGTACTTC

clone size: many
D gene: TRBD2
J gene: TRBJ2-1
CDR3 length: 14
V gene: TRBV28
CDR3 protein: CASRPATSGHEQFF
CDR3 DNA: TGTGCCAGCAGGCCCGCGACTAGCGGGCATGAGCAGTTCTTC

clone size: many
D gene: -
J gene: TRBJ1-4
CDR3 length: 14
V gene: TRBV7-2
CDR3 protein: CASRSQVGNEKLFF
CDR3 DNA: TGTGCCAGCAGGTCACAGGTGGGAAATGAAAAACTGTTTTTT

clone size: -
D gene: TRBD2
J gene: TRBJ2-5
CDR3 length: 16
V gene: TRBV5-1
CDR3 protein: CASSLGLAEPQETQYF
CDR3 DNA: TGCGCCAGCAGCTTGGGACTAGCGGAGCCCCAAGAGACCCAGTACTTC